This TCR beta chain was found in a study of blood T cell repertoires in COVID-19. Study information: From T cells, B-cell-depleted T cells, or PBMCs came the material, which was cDNA or gDNA.

TCRdb's copy holds only in-frame clones and misses some; the assay was immunoSEQ multiplex PCR. The data show roughly 260,000 clones, roughly four fifths seen once. Germline CDR1 LNHDA, CDR2 SQIVND (reference sequence). Between the trimmed V and J ends, which lost 4 bases and 3 bases, there was a span of 13 bases. The CDR3 runs 14 residues. The rearrangement links TRBV19 to TRBJ2-7; D possibly corresponds to TRBD1 (6 bases). This TCR came from a woman in her 70s with acute or convalescent COVID-19. Source material: peripheral blood. In DNA, the CDR3 is TGTGCCAGTAGTACGTCGACAGGAGACTACGAGCAGTACTTC. Translated: CASSTSTGDYEQYF.